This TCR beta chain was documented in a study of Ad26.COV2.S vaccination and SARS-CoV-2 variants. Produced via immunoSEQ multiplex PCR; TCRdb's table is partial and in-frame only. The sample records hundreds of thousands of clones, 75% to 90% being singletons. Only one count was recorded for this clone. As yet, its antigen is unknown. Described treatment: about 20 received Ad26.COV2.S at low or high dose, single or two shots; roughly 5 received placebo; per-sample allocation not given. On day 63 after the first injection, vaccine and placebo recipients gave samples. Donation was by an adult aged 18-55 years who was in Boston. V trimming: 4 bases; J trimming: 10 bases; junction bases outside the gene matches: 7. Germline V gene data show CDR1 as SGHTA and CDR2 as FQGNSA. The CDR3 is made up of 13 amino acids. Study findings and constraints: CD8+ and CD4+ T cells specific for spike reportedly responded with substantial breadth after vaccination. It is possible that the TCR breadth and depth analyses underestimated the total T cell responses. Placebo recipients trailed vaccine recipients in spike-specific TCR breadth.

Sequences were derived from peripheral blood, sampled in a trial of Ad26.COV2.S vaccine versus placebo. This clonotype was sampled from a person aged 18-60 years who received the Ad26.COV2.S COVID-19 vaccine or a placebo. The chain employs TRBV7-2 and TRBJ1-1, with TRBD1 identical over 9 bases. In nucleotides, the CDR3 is TGTGCCAGCAGCTCGAGGGGACAGGGCGGAGCTTTCTTT. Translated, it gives CASSSRGQGGAFF.